This T cell receptor (beta chain) was identified during a study of shared clonotypes between healthy human individuals. CD8 cells regarded as naive lacked CD45RO, were positively chosen for CCR7, and omitted terminally differentiated effector memory CD45RA+ cells. The donor population consisted of healthy HIV-negative adults with no recent acute infections or vaccinations. The input for sorted-subset replicate PCRs was approximately 210 ng DNA, tens of thousands of T cell genomes. The protocol was immunoSEQ multiplex PCR, while the TCRdb copy is restricted to in-frame clones and leaves out a portion. Among 760,000 or so clones listed, about 97% were seen once. Sequences were obtained from naive CD8+ T cells sorted from blood. This TCR was recovered from a man aged 30 to 45 in good health.

This chain's CDR3 is CATSRDRWEGVGADTQYF. The CDR3 DNA follows: TGTGCCACCAGCAGAGATCGATGGGAGGGCGTAGGTGCAGATACGCAGTATTTT. V usage is TRBV15 and J usage is TRBJ2-3; TRBD2 matches at 7 bases. Germline V gene sequence: CDR1 LNHNV, CDR2 YYDKDF (reference sequence). The CDR3 has 18 amino acids. V trimming: 0 bases; J trimming: 4 bases; junction bases outside the gene matches: 13. The full variable domain, completed using reference TRBV15 and TRBJ2-3, is DAMVIQNPRYQVTQFGKPVTLSCSQTLNHNVMYWYQQKSSQAPKLLFHYYDKDFNNEADTPDNFQSRRPNTSFCFLDIRSPGLGDTAMYLCATSRDRWEGVGADTQYFGPGTRLTVL.